This TCR beta chain was found in a study of blood T cell repertoires in COVID-19. On the study more broadly: PBMCs, B-cell-depleted T cells, or T cells were the source of the cDNA or gDNA that made up the material.

Per the original data handling: Nucleated cell counts were estimated from reference gene primer amplification. This table comes from immunoSEQ multiplex PCR, and its TCRdb copy is limited to in-frame clones, with some not included. V, J and clone size were drawn from that table, and D and trimming were deduced from the DNA. This sample has fewer than 150,000 clones, with 70% to 90% found just once. V was clipped by 6 bases and J by 4 bases; unmatched bases: 3. The CDR3 covers 14 residues. In germline, CDR1 is MNHNY, CDR2 SVGAGI (reference sequence). The sequence was collected from a man aged 65 to 85 who had recovered from COVID-19. The sequencing sample was made of peripheral blood. This chain joins TRBV6-6 and TRBJ2-2; 9 nucleotides line up with TRBD2. CDR3 bases: TGTGCCAGCAGCCTACTAGCGGGCACCGGGGAGCTGTTTTTT. Translation: CASSLLAGTGELFF.